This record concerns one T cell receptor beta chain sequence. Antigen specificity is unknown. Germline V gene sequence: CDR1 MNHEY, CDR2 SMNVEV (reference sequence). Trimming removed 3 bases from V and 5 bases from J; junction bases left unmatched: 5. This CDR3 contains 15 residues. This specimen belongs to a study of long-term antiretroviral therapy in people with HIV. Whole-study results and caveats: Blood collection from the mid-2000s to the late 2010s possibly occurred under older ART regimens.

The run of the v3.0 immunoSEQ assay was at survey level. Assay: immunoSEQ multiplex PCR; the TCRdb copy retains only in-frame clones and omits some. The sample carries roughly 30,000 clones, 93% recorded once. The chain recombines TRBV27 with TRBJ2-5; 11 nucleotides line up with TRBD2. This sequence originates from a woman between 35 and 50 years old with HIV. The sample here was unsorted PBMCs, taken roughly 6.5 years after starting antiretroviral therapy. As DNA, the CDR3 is TGTGCCAGCAGTTTTTCCCGACTAGCGGGGGAGACCCAGTACTTC. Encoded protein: CASSFSRLAGETQYF.